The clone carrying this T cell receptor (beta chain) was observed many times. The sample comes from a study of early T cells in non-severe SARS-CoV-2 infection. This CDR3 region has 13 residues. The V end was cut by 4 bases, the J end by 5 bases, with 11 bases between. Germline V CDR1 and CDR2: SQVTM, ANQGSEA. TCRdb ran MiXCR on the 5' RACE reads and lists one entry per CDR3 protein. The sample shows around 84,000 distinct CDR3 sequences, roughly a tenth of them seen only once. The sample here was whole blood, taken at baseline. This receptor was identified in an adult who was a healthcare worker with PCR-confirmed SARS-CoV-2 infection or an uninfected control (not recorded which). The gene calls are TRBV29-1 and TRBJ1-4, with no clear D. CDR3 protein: CSVGRAQNEKLFF. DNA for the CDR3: TGCAGCGTTGGAAGGGCCCAAAATGAAAAACTGTTTTTT.